The 22 T cell receptor beta chains listed next were all sequenced from one sample in a study of T cells in localized non-small cell lung cancer. The method was immunoSEQ multiplex PCR; TCRdb's version includes in-frame clones alone and lacks a portion of them. In the table there are about 33,000 clones, 87% of which are singletons. The sequenced sample was peripheral blood mononuclear cells, obtained before any cancer treatment. The receptors were gathered from a man between 40 and 75 years old with stage III lung adenocarcinoma.

The V gene is TRBV7-2, the J gene TRBJ2-7; 12 bases are a match to TRBD2. V lost 1 base to trimming and J lost 4 bases; unmatched junction nucleotides: 5. The CDR3 spans 16 residues. The germline gives CDR1 SGHTA, CDR2 FQGNSA. This chain's CDR3 is CASSLGLAGGPYEQYF. The CDR3 DNA follows: TGTGCCAGCAGCTTAGGGCTAGCGGGGGGGCCTTACGAGCAGTACTTC.

CDR3 sequence reads: CASSPLMVTGELFF. The CDR3 nucleotides read TGTGCCAGCAGCCCCTTAATGGTGACCGGGGAGCTGTTTTTT. The chain joins TRBV11-3 to TRBJ2-2; D gene ambiguous. The germline gives CDR1 SGHNT, CDR2 YENEEA. The length of the CDR3 is 14 residues. V was trimmed by 5 bases and J by 5 bases, leaving 12 bases between them.

The rearrangement links TRBV19 to TRBJ1-2, with TRBD1 identical over 8 bases. With V trimmed by 5 bases and J by 6 bases, 8 bases remained unmatched. The CDR3 contains 14 residues. Germline values: CDR1 LNHDA, CDR2 SQIVND (reference sequence). DNA of the CDR3: TGTGCCAGTAGTGCCAGGACAGGGTTTGATGGCTACACCTTC. Its translation is CASSARTGFDGYTF.

This sequence joins TRBV28 and TRBJ2-1; the D is unclear. This CDR3 is 11 amino acids long. V lost 2 bases, J lost 15 bases, and 11 bases lay in between. The germline V gene encodes CDR1 MDHEN and CDR2 SYDVKM. This CDR3 is CASSLGPTGFF. Written as DNA, the CDR3 is TGTGCCAGCAGTTTAGGGCCTACTGGGTTCTTC.

This clone has just a few counts. The chain employs TRBV15 and TRBJ2-7, with D tentatively TRBD2 (5 bases). The germline gives CDR1 LNHNV, CDR2 YYDKDF (reference sequence). Trimming took off 0 bases at V and 0 bases at J, with 9 bases between the two ends. The CDR3 consists of 15 residues. This CDR3 is CATSRDMGSSYEQYF. CDR3 coding DNA: TGTGCCACCAGCAGAGATATGGGGAGCTCCTACGAGCAGTACTTC.

In this sample, this clone turned up a few times. The chain uses TRBV7-9 and TRBJ2-7; 8 positions agree with TRBD1. Trimming took 5 bases from V and 5 from J; bases not matched to a gene: 2. Germline values: CDR1 SEHNR, CDR2 FQNEAQ (reference sequence). The CDR3 extends over 12 amino acids. The chain's CDR3 is CASSETGDEQYF. The CDR3 DNA reads TGTGCCAGCAGCGAGACAGGGGACGAGCAGTACTTC.

The chain recombines TRBV27 with TRBJ2-7, with TRBD2 identical over 8 bases. Trimming at V came to 7 bases and at J to 2 bases, leaving 7 bases not matched to a gene. Per germline, CDR1 MNHEY and CDR2 SMNVEV (reference sequence). The CDR3 sequence is 14 residues long. CDR3 in DNA: TGTGCCAGCACCTCGCGGGGGGCCCCCTACGAGCAGTACTTC. Protein sequence: CASTSRGAPYEQYF.

The rearrangement links TRBV5-6 to TRBJ1-1; the D is unclear. Trimming cost V 4 bases and J 6 bases, with 19 bases left between them. Germline V gene lookup returns CDR1 SGHDT and CDR2 YYEEEE. The CDR3 has 15 residues. DNA of the CDR3: TGTGCCAGCAGCCCGAGGGTCCGCATCCTAGCTGAAGCTTTCTTT. It yields the protein CASSPRVRILAEAFF.

The chain has TRBV11-3 and TRBJ2-1; D call uncertain. This CDR3 has 12 amino acids. The V end lost 3 bases, the J end lost 9 bases, and 9 bases lay between the germline ends. The germline gives CDR1 SGHNT, CDR2 YENEEA. The DNA for the CDR3 is TGTGCCAGCAGCTTGGGTAGCAGTGAGCAGTTCTTC. This codes for CASSLGSSEQFF.

This clone was seen once. The V and J genes are TRBV7-3 and TRBJ2-1; TRBD2 matches at 10 bases. Germline lookup yields CDR1 SGHTA and CDR2 FQGTGA. The CDR3 spans 15 residues. The J segment lost 6 bases and the V segment lost 0 bases, leaving 2 bases of the junction unmatched. The CDR3 region is CASSLTSSGGNEQFF. The CDR3, as DNA: TGTGCCAGCAGCTTAACGTCTAGCGGGGGCAATGAGCAGTTCTTC.

The chain employs TRBV29-1 and TRBJ2-1, with 8 bases identical to TRBD1. The CDR3 extends over 14 amino acids. V lost 5 bases, J lost 5 bases, and 8 bases stayed unmatched. Per the germline V gene, CDR1 is SQVTM and CDR2 is ANQGSEA. The CDR3 here is CSVSLGQVDNEQFF. The CDR3 DNA reads TGCAGCGTTTCTTTGGGACAGGTTGACAATGAGCAGTTCTTC.

In its sample, this clone was seen once. The rearrangement uses TRBV21-1 and TRBJ2-7. TRBV21-1 is noted as a pseudogene. This CDR3 has 14 residues. This chain's CDR3 is CASSKGPPSYEQYF. CDR3 nucleotides: TGTGCCAGCAGCAAAGGTCCTCCAAGCTACGAGCAGTACTTC.

V gene TRBV7-2 combines with J gene TRBJ2-7, with D tentatively TRBD1 (6 bases). V was trimmed by 1 base and J by 2 bases, leaving 9 bases between them. Germline lookup yields CDR1 SGHTA and CDR2 FQGNSA. This CDR3 spans 14 amino acids. In nucleotides, the CDR3 is TGTGCCAGCAGCTTAGATTACAGGGCCTACGAGCAGTACTTC. Its translation is CASSLDYRAYEQYF.

The gene calls are TRBV7-8 and TRBJ2-5; D gene unclear. Looked up from germline, CDR1 is SGHVS and CDR2 is FQNEAQ. This CDR3 has 15 residues. V lost 5 bases and J lost 1, with 14 bases in between. The DNA of the CDR3 is TGTGCCAGCAGCCAAGGGTATACCTTCCAAGAGACCCAGTACTTC. Amino acid sequence: CASSQGYTFQETQYF.

The CDR3, as DNA: TGTGCCAGCAGTTTTCAGGGTTCTAACTATGGCTACACCTTC. It encodes CASSFQGSNYGYTF. This chain joins TRBV2 and TRBJ1-2; D perhaps matches TRBD1 (5 bases). Germline V gene sequence: CDR1 SNHLY, CDR2 FYNNEI. This CDR3 spans 14 amino acids. V was cut by 5 bases and J by 0 bases, with 10 bases left in between.

This rearrangement joins TRBV28 to TRBJ2-7; D not resolved. The V gene's germline CDR1 is MDHEN and CDR2 SYDVKM. V dropped 4 bases and J dropped 7 bases, with 11 bases sitting between them. The CDR3 runs 12 residues. DNA for the CDR3: TGTGCCAGCAGTTCCCAGCCGCCTGAGCAGTACTTC. As protein: CASSSQPPEQYF. The complete variable domain, with remaining parts taken from reference TRBV28 and TRBJ2-7, reads DVKVTQSSRYLVKRTGEKVFLECVQDMDHENMFWYRQDPGLGLRLIYFSYDVKMKEKGDIPEGYSVSREKKERFSLILESASTNQTSMYLCASSSQPPEQYFGPGTRLTVT.

The chain has TRBV6-6 and TRBJ2-7; 7 bases align to TRBD1. The CDR3 totals 16 residues. The V segment lost 2 bases and the J segment 4 bases; nucleotides outside the gene matches: 11. Germline V gives CDR1 MNHNY, CDR2 SVGAGI (reference sequence). Here the CDR3 reads CASSYGTGQRAYEQYF. Here the CDR3 DNA reads TGTGCCAGCAGTTACGGGACGGGACAGCGAGCTTACGAGCAGTACTTC.

This chain joins TRBV28 and TRBJ2-5; a weak D match, TRBD2 (7 bases). In germline, CDR1 is MDHEN, CDR2 SYDVKM. The germline V and J ends were trimmed by 6 bases and 2 bases, with 16 bases remaining between them. CDR3 length: 15 amino acids. The CDR3 reads CASSWGGARQETQYF. For the CDR3, the DNA is TGTGCCAGCAGCTGGGGGGGGGCTCGACAAGAGACCCAGTACTTC.

This chain links TRBV5-1 with TRBJ1-1, with 7 bases lining up with TRBD1. After removal of 1 base from V and 7 bases from J, the junction contained 16 bases not matched to a gene. Germline V gene data show CDR1 as SGHRS and CDR2 as YFSETQ. The CDR3 runs 17 residues. The CDR3 protein is CASSLIQLGGAGVEAFF. In nucleotides, the CDR3 is TGCGCCAGCAGCTTGATACAGCTAGGGGGCGCCGGAGTTGAAGCTTTCTTT.

The V gene is TRBV7-8, the J gene TRBJ1-4, with a possible D match to TRBD1 (6 bases). This CDR3 region has 18 residues. The V and J ends lost 0 bases and 2 bases respectively, with 16 bases between them. In germline, CDR1 is SGHVS, CDR2 FQNEAQ. CDR3 in amino acids: CASSLASRDTGTNEKLFF. CDR3 nucleotide sequence: TGTGCCAGCAGCTTAGCGTCCCGGGACACCGGGACTAATGAAAAACTGTTTTTT.

This clone appeared a single time. The genes are TRBV30 and TRBJ1-5, with D hard to call. CDR3 length: 14 amino acids. Germline loops: CDR1 GTSNPN, CDR2 SVGIG (reference sequence). V was clipped by 2 bases and J by 0 bases, with 8 bases between them. CDR3 in DNA: TGTGCCTGGAGTTTGCGTTATAGCAATCAGCCCCAGCATTTT. Translation: CAWSLRYSNQPQHF.

This chain uses TRBV7-6 with TRBJ2-1; 14 bases agree with TRBD2. Germline V gene sequence: CDR1 SGHVS, CDR2 FNYEAQ. The CDR3 contains 15 residues. V lost 4 bases, J lost 6 bases, and 2 bases stayed unmatched. In nucleotides, the CDR3 is TGTGCCAGCAGCTCCGGGACTAGCGGGGGCAATGAGCAGTTCTTC. Residues: CASSSGTSGGNEQFF. Variable domain in full (rest from reference TRBV7-6 and TRBJ2-1): GAGVSQSPRYKVTKRGQDVALRCDPISGHVSLYWYRQALGQGPEFLTYFNYEAQQDKSGLPNDRFSAERPEGSISTLTIQRTEQRDSAMYRCASSSGTSGGNEQFFGPGTRLTVL.